These T cell receptor beta chains were read from a single sample in a study of T-cell memory formation after mild COVID-19. TCRdb re-derived calls from the 5' RACE reads in MiXCR, one entry per CDR3 protein. The data contain 550,000 to 600,000 distinct CDR3 sequences, 20% to 25% of them singletons. The sequencing input was PBMCs or a T cell subset sorted from them (not recorded which). The receptors shown here come from an adult woman who had mild COVID-19 (a few samples of this study predate the infection). Cell type and time point are not known. Both conserved end residues are part of each CDR3. The order of the fields is J gene, clone size, D gene, V gene, CDR3 DNA, CDR3 protein. D genes are given only for firm matches. The size field is filled for only some rows; it gives once, few, many or a size class.

j_call: TRBJ2-1; clone_size: .; d_call: TRBD1; v_call: TRBV4-1; cdr3_nt: TGCGCCAGCAGCCACCGGGACAGGGGATTCCTCCACAATGAGCAGTTCTTC; cdr3_aa: CASSHRDRGFLHNEQFF
j_call: TRBJ2-3; clone_size: few; d_call: TRBD1; v_call: TRBV15; cdr3_nt: TGTGCCACCAGCAGATCATTCCGGACAGGGGGTATAGATACGCAGTATTTT; cdr3_aa: CATSRSFRTGGIDTQYF
j_call: TRBJ2-1; clone_size: few; d_call: .; v_call: TRBV5-1; cdr3_nt: TGCGCCAGCAGCTTGGGCAGTAGTCCTGAGCAGTTCTTC; cdr3_aa: CASSLGSSPEQFF
j_call: TRBJ2-7; clone_size: .; d_call: .; v_call: TRBV4-1; cdr3_nt: TGCGCCAGCAGCCAAGATCTGGACGAGCAGTACTTC; cdr3_aa: CASSQDLDEQYF
j_call: TRBJ1-2; clone_size: few; d_call: TRBD1; v_call: TRBV20-1; cdr3_nt: TGCAGTGCTAGAGAAGGGGGCGGTGGCTACACCTTC; cdr3_aa: CSAREGGGGYTF
j_call: TRBJ2-3; clone_size: few; d_call: TRBD2; v_call: TRBV5-1; cdr3_nt: TGCGCCAGCAGCGCCCAAAACCCACTAGCGGGAGGGGGAAATACGCAGTATTTT; cdr3_aa: CASSAQNPLAGGGNTQYF
j_call: TRBJ2-7; clone_size: .; d_call: TRBD1; v_call: TRBV7-4; cdr3_nt: TGTGCCAGCGGTAGGGACAGGGCCTCCGAGCAGTACTTC; cdr3_aa: CASGRDRASEQYF
j_call: TRBJ2-2; clone_size: .; d_call: TRBD2; v_call: TRBV2; cdr3_nt: TGTGCCAGCCGGGGGAGGGTTGGCAACACCGGGGAGCTGTTTTTT; cdr3_aa: CASRGRVGNTGELFF
j_call: TRBJ2-1; clone_size: many; d_call: TRBD1; v_call: TRBV12-3/TRBV12-4; cdr3_nt: TGTGCCAGCAGCTCCGACAGGGGCTCCTACAATGAGCAGTTCTTC; cdr3_aa: CASSSDRGSYNEQFF
j_call: TRBJ2-7; clone_size: many; d_call: TRBD1; v_call: TRBV12-3/TRBV12-4; cdr3_nt: TGTGCCAATCACCGGGACAGTGCATTCTCCTACGAGCAGTACTTC; cdr3_aa: CANHRDSAFSYEQYF
j_call: TRBJ2-7; clone_size: once; d_call: .; v_call: TRBV2; cdr3_nt: TGCGCAGACAGGCTTGGCTACGAGCAGTACTTC; cdr3_aa: CADRLGYEQYF
j_call: TRBJ1-3; clone_size: .; d_call: TRBD1; v_call: TRBV20-1; cdr3_nt: TGCAGTGCTGCCGACAGGGGAGCGGGAAACACCATATATTTT; cdr3_aa: CSAADRGAGNTIYF
j_call: TRBJ2-5; clone_size: .; d_call: .; v_call: TRBV5-1; cdr3_nt: TGCGCCAGCAGCTTGGATCGGTTCGGTGGTGAGACCCAGTACTTC; cdr3_aa: CASSLDRFGGETQYF
j_call: TRBJ1-2; clone_size: .; d_call: .; v_call: TRBV5-1; cdr3_nt: TGCGCCAGCAGCTTGGGAAGCGTGGACAGACCCAGAGCTAACTATGGCTACACCTTC; cdr3_aa: CASSLGSVDRPRANYGYTF
j_call: TRBJ1-1; clone_size: .; d_call: .; v_call: TRBV7-9; cdr3_nt: TGTGCCAGCAGCCACATTAGGGGACGGAACACTGAAGCTTTCTTT; cdr3_aa: CASSHIRGRNTEAFF
j_call: TRBJ2-4; clone_size: few; d_call: TRBD2; v_call: TRBV12-3/TRBV12-4; cdr3_nt: TGTGCCAGCAGTTCGGGACTAGCGGGGGGGCCGGACAAAAACATTCAGTACTTC; cdr3_aa: CASSSGLAGGPDKNIQYF
j_call: TRBJ1-5; clone_size: few; d_call: .; v_call: TRBV19; cdr3_nt: TGTGCCAGTGCCGACTCGGTTAGCAATCAGCCCCAGCATTTT; cdr3_aa: CASADSVSNQPQHF
j_call: TRBJ1-5; clone_size: few; d_call: TRBD1; v_call: TRBV24-1; cdr3_nt: TGTGCCACCAGTGACGGGACAGCTAGCAATCAGCCCCAGCATTTT; cdr3_aa: CATSDGTASNQPQHF
j_call: TRBJ1-2; clone_size: few; d_call: .; v_call: TRBV5-1; cdr3_nt: TGCGCCAGCAGCTTGGGCGGGAGAGACTATGGCTACACCTTC; cdr3_aa: CASSLGGRDYGYTF
j_call: TRBJ2-3; clone_size: .; d_call: TRBD1; v_call: TRBV5-1; cdr3_nt: TGCGCCAGCAGGCCCGGGACAGGGGAAGATACGCAGTATTTT; cdr3_aa: CASRPGTGEDTQYF
j_call: TRBJ2-2; clone_size: .; d_call: TRBD1; v_call: TRBV24-1; cdr3_nt: TGTGCCACCAGTGATCTATCACAGGGGTTTGGGAACACCGGGGAGCTGTTTTTT; cdr3_aa: CATSDLSQGFGNTGELFF
j_call: TRBJ1-1; clone_size: .; d_call: .; v_call: TRBV6-5; cdr3_nt: TGTGCCAGCAGTTACTCGATTGGCACTGAAGCTTTCTTT; cdr3_aa: CASSYSIGTEAFF
j_call: TRBJ2-2; clone_size: few; d_call: .; v_call: TRBV2; cdr3_nt: TGTGCCAGCATAGTACAGGCCGGGGAGCTGTTTTTT; cdr3_aa: CASIVQAGELFF
j_call: TRBJ1-2; clone_size: .; d_call: .; v_call: TRBV18; cdr3_nt: TGTGCCAGCTCAGAGAACAGTCCAGGGAGAGACTATGGCTACACCTTC; cdr3_aa: CASSENSPGRDYGYTF
j_call: TRBJ2-5; clone_size: few; d_call: .; v_call: TRBV15; cdr3_nt: TGTGCCACCAGCAGAGGGAGGGCACCTCAAGAGACCCAGTACTTC; cdr3_aa: CATSRGRAPQETQYF
j_call: TRBJ2-1; clone_size: .; d_call: .; v_call: TRBV7-2; cdr3_nt: TGTGCCAGCAGCCTGATCTTCGGGGTTCAGTTCTTC; cdr3_aa: CASSLIFGVQFF
j_call: TRBJ2-1; clone_size: .; d_call: TRBD2; v_call: TRBV9; cdr3_nt: TGTGCCAGCAGCCCTCCGGGACTAGCGGGAGGGCCGGGATTAGGTGAGCAGTTCTTC; cdr3_aa: CASSPPGLAGGPGLGEQFF
j_call: TRBJ1-1; clone_size: .; d_call: .; v_call: TRBV4-2; cdr3_nt: TGTGCCAGCAGCCAAGATGGGCCAGGGGCCACTGAAGCTTTCTTT; cdr3_aa: CASSQDGPGATEAFF
j_call: TRBJ1-1; clone_size: once; d_call: .; v_call: TRBV10-3; cdr3_nt: TGTGCCATCAGAGCCGATGCTCGGGGAGGAGGCACTGAAGCTTTCTTT; cdr3_aa: CAIRADARGGGTEAFF
j_call: TRBJ1-6; clone_size: .; d_call: .; v_call: TRBV12-3/TRBV12-4; cdr3_nt: TGTGCCAGCAGTTTAAAGGGAAGTACACCCCTCCACTTT; cdr3_aa: CASSLKGSTPLHF
j_call: TRBJ1-1; clone_size: .; d_call: TRBD1; v_call: TRBV12-3/TRBV12-4; cdr3_nt: TGTGCCAGCAACTCTCCGGGACAGCTGAACACTGAAGCTTTCTTT; cdr3_aa: CASNSPGQLNTEAFF
j_call: TRBJ2-4; clone_size: few; d_call: TRBD2; v_call: TRBV7-9; cdr3_nt: TGTGCCAGCAGCGTAGGACTAGCGGGGGGGGCGCGGAACATTCAGTACTTC; cdr3_aa: CASSVGLAGGARNIQYF
j_call: TRBJ1-5; clone_size: .; d_call: TRBD1; v_call: TRBV15; cdr3_nt: TGTGCCACCAGCAGAGATCTGACAGGGAACCAGCATTTT; cdr3_aa: CATSRDLTGNQHF
j_call: TRBJ2-1; clone_size: .; d_call: .; v_call: TRBV4-3; cdr3_nt: TGCGCCAGCAGCCAAGAGGCAGGGTCTCCCTCCTACAATGAGCAGTTCTTC; cdr3_aa: CASSQEAGSPSYNEQFF
j_call: TRBJ2-3; clone_size: .; d_call: TRBD2; v_call: TRBV6-1; cdr3_nt: TGTGCCAGCGGAAACGGACTAGCGGGGGGCACAGATACGCAGTATTTT; cdr3_aa: CASGNGLAGGTDTQYF
j_call: TRBJ1-2; clone_size: .; d_call: TRBD1; v_call: TRBV9; cdr3_nt: TGTGCCAGCAGCGCCGGGACAGGTTTCTTTGGCTACACCTTC; cdr3_aa: CASSAGTGFFGYTF
j_call: TRBJ2-1; clone_size: .; d_call: TRBD2; v_call: TRBV30; cdr3_nt: TGTGCCTGGAGTGTTGCTAGCGGGTACTCTGAGCAGTTCTTC; cdr3_aa: CAWSVASGYSEQFF
j_call: TRBJ2-5; clone_size: .; d_call: .; v_call: TRBV3-1; cdr3_nt: TGTGCCAGCAGTCCCACCGTCAATGAGGGGGAAGAGACCCAGTACTTC; cdr3_aa: CASSPTVNEGEETQYF
j_call: TRBJ1-1; clone_size: .; d_call: .; v_call: TRBV29-1; cdr3_nt: TGCAGCGTTGAATTGCACTTGAACACTGAAGCTTTCTTT; cdr3_aa: CSVELHLNTEAFF
j_call: TRBJ2-4; clone_size: few; d_call: .; v_call: TRBV7-6; cdr3_nt: TGTGCCAGCAGCTCGGGATCTGCCAAAAACATTCAGTACTTC; cdr3_aa: CASSSGSAKNIQYF
j_call: TRBJ2-3; clone_size: .; d_call: .; v_call: TRBV25-1; cdr3_nt: TGTGCCAGCAGTGACGACCGGACAGTCGGGGATACGCAGTATTTT; cdr3_aa: CASSDDRTVGDTQYF
j_call: TRBJ2-5; clone_size: .; d_call: .; v_call: TRBV30; cdr3_nt: TGTGCCTGGGGAGGGCAGCGACAAGAGACCCAGTACTTC; cdr3_aa: CAWGGQRQETQYF
j_call: TRBJ2-3; clone_size: few; d_call: .; v_call: TRBV5-6; cdr3_nt: TGTGCCAGCAGCTTGGCCCTCCACCCCAGGGGGGGCGCGGACACAGATACGCAGTATTTT; cdr3_aa: CASSLALHPRGGADTDTQYF
j_call: TRBJ1-2; clone_size: many; d_call: .; v_call: TRBV12-3/TRBV12-4; cdr3_nt: TGTGCCAGCAGTCGGACAGAGAACTATGGCTACACCTTC; cdr3_aa: CASSRTENYGYTF
j_call: TRBJ2-2; clone_size: many; d_call: .; v_call: TRBV5-1; cdr3_nt: TGCGCCAGCAGCTTGGACATCGCTACCGGGGAGCTGTTTTTT; cdr3_aa: CASSLDIATGELFF
j_call: TRBJ1-6; clone_size: .; d_call: .; v_call: TRBV11-2; cdr3_nt: TGTGCCAGCACTCGCAGATCTAATTCACCCCTCCACTTT; cdr3_aa: CASTRRSNSPLHF
j_call: TRBJ2-3; clone_size: few; d_call: .; v_call: TRBV4-1; cdr3_nt: TGCGCCAGCAGCCAATCGCCGGTAGATACGCAGTATTTT; cdr3_aa: CASSQSPVDTQYF
j_call: TRBJ2-5; clone_size: .; d_call: TRBD2; v_call: TRBV6-1; cdr3_nt: TGTGCCAGCAGCCACAGTCTAGCGGGGGCCCAAGAGACCCAGTACTTC; cdr3_aa: CASSHSLAGAQETQYF
j_call: TRBJ2-3; clone_size: .; d_call: .; v_call: TRBV4-1; cdr3_nt: TGCGCCAGCAGCCAAGATCAGTTTTTGAGCACAGATACGCAGTATTTT; cdr3_aa: CASSQDQFLSTDTQYF
j_call: TRBJ2-7; clone_size: .; d_call: .; v_call: TRBV20-1; cdr3_nt: TGCAGTGCTAGGACCCCTCAGACAGGTTTTCTCTACGAGCAGTACTTC; cdr3_aa: CSARTPQTGFLYEQYF
j_call: TRBJ1-2; clone_size: .; d_call: TRBD1; v_call: TRBV12-5; cdr3_nt: TGTGCTAGTGGTTCGGGACAGGGCAACTATGGCTACACCTTC; cdr3_aa: CASGSGQGNYGYTF
j_call: TRBJ1-4; clone_size: .; d_call: .; v_call: TRBV12-3/TRBV12-4; cdr3_nt: TGTGCCAGCAGTTTCAAATCGAGGGATTATGAAAAACTGTTTTTT; cdr3_aa: CASSFKSRDYEKLFF